This T cell receptor (beta chain) was observed in a study of blood T cells in healthy people across ages (dated by TCRdb to about 2015). In terms of the full investigation: In model experiments, template switching captured roughly one uniquely barcoded TCR beta cDNA molecule for every two T cells. Using deep sequencing normalized with unique cDNA molecular identifiers, the study measured how TCR beta repertoire diversity changes with age. Two additional independent replicas of 1 million unique cDNA reads from the same blood draw were analyzed for two donors (one aged 18 to 30 and one aged 80 or older). The donors were divided into four age groups: young (average around 17 years), middle-aged (around 37), aged (roughly 66) and long-lived (about 80).

From cysteine to phenylalanine, the CDR3 is 16 amino acids long. Only CDR3 DNA remains: 48 bases, in frame from the first base. V is trimmed back by 1 base and J by 3 bases, and the junction contains 9 bases that no gene match accounts for. Libraries were prepared through 5' RACE. Sequencing instrument: Illumina HiSeq 2500. A second 7 to 11 cycle PCR used a sample-barcoded 5' primer and a J-beta primer mix. Each TCR beta cDNA molecule received a unique molecular identifier from a template-switch 5' adaptor carrying 12 random nucleotides. Each sample yielded at least 3 million CDR3-containing paired-end reads. First-strand cDNA was synthesized from all RNA with the Mint cDNA synthesis kit, primed by a TRBC-specific oligonucleotide. After uracil-DNA glycosylase treatment, a first 18-cycle PCR used universal primers M1SS and BC2_uni_R on all cDNA. Per the authors' processing: Each sample was normalized by randomly selecting 1 million high-quality reads, each carrying a distinct molecular identifier. Reads with shared molecular identifiers were discarded instead of being binned into consensus sequences. CDR3 identification, clonotype clustering and error correction used MiTCR with a Q25 quality threshold and the strictest error-elimination algorithm. A nonparametric unseen species model using Euler transformation provided a lower-bound estimate of total TCR beta diversity. TCRdb reprocessed the public reads (quality trimming at Q25 with fastp, clone calling with MiXCR) and kept in-frame beta chains. Rows with a matching CDR3 protein are joined into one entry that keeps the most common DNA and genes. The V and J calls, along with clone size, are taken from TCRdb and not from the paper's own processing. The sample yields around 500,000 distinct CDR3 sequences; 25% to 35% were counted once. The ten largest clonotypes hold approximately 3.6% of the sample.

The investigation overall reported the following: The percentage of naive T cells measured by flow cytometry correlated strongly with observed TCR beta diversity. As age increased, observed TCR beta diversity per million T cells dropped in a roughly linear way, and a significant reduction was already evident by age approximately 40. Estimates of total diversity from one million sequenced T cells were regarded as lower bounds and underestimates. Because donor CMV infection status was unknown, age-related changes in expanded clonotypes were potentially confounded. Bulk unsorted PBMC profiling prevented conclusive comparison of naive and antigen-experienced compartments. The long-lived group showed more naive CD4+ T cells, fewer expanded clones and increased TCR diversity than the aged group, suggesting age selection.

The table lists this clonotype with many counts. Its antigen has not been determined. Base qualities are not provided; no much larger clone lies one nucleotide away. The 39 donors, aged about 6 to 95 years, were systemically healthy Caucasian individuals from Russia. Each donor gave around 9.9 milliliters of peripheral blood, collected into EDTA-treated Vacutainer tubes. Ficoll-Paque density-gradient centrifugation was used to isolate PBMCs, with at least 6 million per sample. Total RNA was extracted from PBMCs with Trizol reagent, with at least 6 micrograms obtained per sample. For every donor, flow cytometry on a PBMC aliquot measured the percentage of naive CD45RAhigh/CD27high T cells. The same data also contributed to another study, on T cells of mothers and their children. The other study reports the following: Nine systemically healthy Caucasian individuals served as donors, namely three mothers together with their six children. cDNA synthesis used all of the extracted RNA, with 1.5 ug of RNA in each 15 ul reaction. In the second PCR, sample barcodes and 2-4 random nucleotides were introduced via the M1S primer. Each mother yielded over 9 million TCR beta CDR3 reads and each child 3 million or so reads. Thymic selection similarly shapes TCR recombination output in related and unrelated pairs, with minor effect from inherited differences. Normalized repertoire overlap was always found to be slightly, but never significantly, higher in related mother-child pairs than in unrelated mother-child pairs. Persistent microchimeric T cell clones were not detected, at a sensitivity of approximately 98 clones per million clonotypes. To look for features that set related mother-child pairs apart from unrelated individuals, the researchers ran deep NGS to compare the TCR beta repertoires of mothers and children. Mothers averaged 40 +/- 4 years of age and children averaged around 11 +/- 4 years. After adapter ligation with NEBNext reagents, the libraries were sequenced on Illumina HiSeq 2000 with 100+100 nt paired-end reads. To avoid cross-contamination, the mother libraries and the child libraries were prepared a month apart and sequenced in separate runs. For each donor, between about 450,000 and 2,300,000 distinct TCR beta clonotypes were identified. Naive TCR beta clonotypes were estimated from low-frequency clonotypes matched to each donor's FACS-determined naive share, without sorting.

Sequencing was performed on blood. The chain joins TRBV12-3 or TRBV12-4 to TRBJ2-7; 7 bases in between match TRBD1. The sequence was obtained from a boy under 10 years old in good health. The CDR3 amino acid sequence is: CASSLGGQFGGYEQYF. The DNA is TGTGCCAGCAGTTTAGGGGGACAGTTTGGCGGCTACGAGCAGTACTTC.